The 13 T cell receptor beta chains given below trace back to one sample, sequenced in a study of blood T cell repertoires in COVID-19. Using immunoSEQ multiplex PCR, the repertoire was profiled, and TCRdb retains in-frame clones only, with some absent. The data contain under 150,000 clones, approximately 81% of them singletons. Sample: peripheral blood. The receptors originated from a human donor in a cohort sampled during active COVID-19.

With regard to this clone: Additional DNA sequences in this sample encode the identical CDR3. The chain joins TRBV7-2 to TRBJ1-1; TRBD1 is a possible D gene (5 bases). V lost 5 bases to trimming and J lost 3 bases, with 13 bases between them. Per the germline V gene, CDR1 is SGHTA and CDR2 is FQGNSA. This CDR3 contains 14 residues. The CDR3 sequence is CASSPGRAHTEAFF. The CDR3 DNA follows: TGTGCCAGCAGCCCCGGCAGGGCCCACACTGAAGCTTTCTTT.

This chain links TRBV5-1 with TRBJ1-1; D may be TRBD1 (5 bases). This CDR3 contains 15 residues. V was clipped by 1 base and J by 4 bases, with 14 bases between them. The germline V gene has CDR1 SGHRS and CDR2 YFSETQ. In DNA, the CDR3 is TGCGCCAGCAGCTTGAGGGGAACAGTGAGCACTGAAGCTTTCTTT. Encoded protein: CASSLRGTVSTEAFF.

The CDR3 region has the DNA TGTGCCTGGAGTGTACGAGGGATCCACGAGCAGTACTTC. Amino acid sequence: CAWSVRGIHEQYF. V is TRBV30 and J is TRBJ2-7; weak D call: TRBD2 (5 bases). CDR3 length equals 13 residues. Trimming left V 0 bases short and J 5 bases short, with 11 bases between. Germline assignment: CDR1 GTSNPN and CDR2 SVGIG (reference sequence).

This clone was seen a handful of times. The V gene is TRBV12-3 or TRBV12-4, the J gene TRBJ1-5; D not certain. There are 13 residues in the CDR3. Trimming pared 6 bases from V and 3 bases from J, leaving 9 bases between. CDR3 region: CASSSGFNQPQHF. CDR3 sequence (DNA): TGTGCCAGCAGCTCCGGGTTCAATCAGCCCCAGCATTTT.

CDR3 in amino acids: CASQGGTDTQYF. The CDR3 bases are TGCGCCTCACAGGGGGGAACAGATACGCAGTATTTT. This rearrangement joins TRBV4-1 to TRBJ2-3, with 8 bases fitting TRBD1. V trimming: 11 bases; J trimming: 3 bases; junction bases outside the gene matches: 4. The CDR3 is made up of 12 amino acids. Germline V lookup: CDR1 MGHRA, CDR2 YSYEKL.

The chain links TRBV10-2 to TRBJ2-1, with D maybe TRBD1 (5 bases). Per the germline V gene, CDR1 is WSHSY and CDR2 is SAAADI. Trimming cost V 2 bases and J 3 bases, with 8 bases left between them. The CDR3 contains 14 residues. CDR3 sequence reads: CASSEAGYYNEQFF. The CDR3 coding sequence is TGCGCCAGCAGTGAGGCAGGGTACTACAATGAGCAGTTCTTC.

This clone was detected only a few times. V and J are TRBV25-1 and TRBJ1-1, with D possibly TRBD1 on 5 matching bases. CDR1 is MGHDK, CDR2 SYGVNS, per germline. The CDR3 is 11 amino acids. The V gene lost 3 bases and the J gene lost 8 bases, with 7 bases spanning the gap. The chain's CDR3 is CASSETAEAFF. In DNA form, the CDR3 reads TGTGCCAGCAGTGAGACAGCCGAAGCTTTCTTT.

This sequence joins TRBV12-3 or TRBV12-4 and TRBJ1-4; D ambiguous. Trimming took 8 bases from V and 8 from J, leaving 12 bases between them. CDR3 length equals 12 residues. The chain's CDR3 is CASSSPREKLFF. CDR3 DNA sequence: TGTGCCAGCTCCTCGCCCAGGGAAAAACTGTTTTTT.

The chain is built from TRBV9 and TRBJ1-2; no definite D call. The germline V gene has CDR1 SGDLS and CDR2 YYNGEE. The V end was cut by 0 bases, the J end by 8 bases, with 20 bases between. This CDR3 region has 16 residues. CDR3 sequence: CASSVAPGLLGGGYTF. CDR3 bases: TGTGCCAGCAGCGTAGCTCCGGGCCTCCTAGGAGGAGGCTACACCTTC.

This clone came up a few times. The CDR3 here is CATKDRADSPLHF. Here the CDR3 DNA reads TGTGCCACCAAAGACAGGGCGGATTCACCCCTCCACTTT. The V call is TRBV15, the J call TRBJ1-6; 7 bases map to TRBD1. Germline V gene lookup returns CDR1 LNHNV and CDR2 YYDKDF (reference sequence). Unmatched junction bases numbered 5, after V lost 7 bases and J lost 8 bases. CDR3 size: 13 residues. The full variable domain, rest sourced from reference TRBV15 and TRBJ1-6, is DAMVIQNPRYQVTQFGKPVTLSCSQTLNHNVMYWYQQKSSQAPKLLFHYYDKDFNNEADTPDNFQSRRPNTSFCFLDIRSPGLGDTAMYLCATKDRADSPLHFGNGTRLTVT.

The V and J genes are TRBV6-6 and TRBJ2-4; D possibly corresponds to TRBD2 (5 bases). The CDR3 is made up of 13 amino acids. From germline, CDR1 is MNHNY and CDR2 SVGAGI (reference sequence). Deletions cut 11 bases from V and 0 bases from J, with 11 bases between. The DNA for the CDR3 is TGTGCCTCCCGGGAAGAAGCCAAAAACATTCAGTACTTC. This gives the protein CASREEAKNIQYF.

This clone was seen more than once but under ten times. The chain carries TRBV7-9 and TRBJ1-3, with a weak D call TRBD1 (5 bases). V lost 5 bases and J lost 3, with 17 bases in between. The germline CDR1 and CDR2 sequences are SEHNR and FQNEAQ (reference sequence). The CDR3 has 16 residues. The CDR3 DNA follows: TGTGCCAGCAGCAAATCGTCAGGGCACGGTGGAAACACCATATATTTT. Translation: CASSKSSGHGGNTIYF.

The chain is built from TRBV27 and TRBJ1-1, with a tentative D call TRBD1 (5 bases). Trimming cost V 6 bases and J 1 base, with 15 bases left between them. This CDR3 has 15 amino acids. The germline V gene encodes CDR1 MNHEY and CDR2 SMNVEV (reference sequence). The CDR3 DNA reads as TGTGCCAGCAGATTCCAGGAAACAGGGAACACTGAAGCTTTCTTT. Its translation is CASRFQETGNTEAFF.